A selection of T cell receptor beta chains follows, all from one sample in a study of cytomegalovirus exposure and HLA in healthy donors. Method: immunoSEQ multiplex PCR; TCRdb's copy keeps in-frame clones and lacks some. The sample consists of tens of thousands of clones, 75% to 95% of them appearing once. The sequencing sample was made of PBMCs. All receptors derive from a man younger than 30 in good health and CMV-seronegative. Both conserved end residues are part of each CDR3. Each record gives: V gene, D gene, J gene, CDR3 length, clone size, CDR3 protein, CDR3 DNA. D genes are given only for firm matches. Not all rows give a size; the values are once, few, many and, for expanded clones, a class.

>TRBV27|NA|TRBJ2-7|16|few
CASSLFGPSYPYEQYF
TGTGCCAGCAGTTTATTTGGTCCTAGCTACCCCTACGAGCAGTACTTC
>TRBV28|NA|TRBJ2-7|15|once
CASGGAGTGVGEQYF
TGTGCCAGCGGGGGGGCCGGGACAGGAGTCGGGGAGCAGTACTTC
>TRBV6-6|NA|TRBJ2-4|16|NA
CASSYSSGESKNIQYF
TGTGCCAGCAGTTACTCGTCAGGGGAGAGCAAAAACATTCAGTACTTC
>TRBV6-5|NA|TRBJ1-1|15|NA
CASSSYSLVSTEAFF
TGTGCCAGCAGTTCCTACAGTCTGGTAAGCACTGAAGCTTTCTTT
>TRBV28|NA|TRBJ1-3|17|NA
CASSPPWGRSSGNTIYF
TGTGCCAGCAGTCCTCCCTGGGGCCGCTCCTCTGGAAACACCATATATTTT
>TRBV5-4|NA|TRBJ2-7|13|NA
CASSSGLNYEQYF
TGTGCCAGCAGCTCGGGACTGAACTACGAGCAGTACTTC
>TRBV2|NA|TRBJ2-7|14|NA
CASSSSLRVDEQYF
TGTGCCAGCAGTTCTTCCCTCCGGGTCGACGAGCAGTACTTC
>TRBV5-4|NA|TRBJ1-2|13|NA
CASSLDGNYGYTF
TGTGCCAGCAGCTTAGACGGGAACTATGGCTACACCTTC
>TRBV18|NA|TRBJ2-2|16|NA
CASSPGIERNTGELFF
TGTGCCAGCTCCCCCGGGATCGAGAGGAACACCGGGGAGCTGTTTTTT
>TRBV5-5|TRBD1|TRBJ2-4|15|NA
CASTLDRAVQNIQYF
TGTGCCAGCACCCTGGACAGGGCGGTACAAAACATTCAGTACTTC
>TRBV28|TRBD1|TRBJ1-2|16|once
CASSLPTGVANYGYTF
TGTGCCAGCAGCTTACCTACAGGGGTCGCTAACTATGGCTACACCTTC
>TRBV9|TRBD1|TRBJ2-7|15|NA
CASSLAGQGVYEQYF
TGTGCCAGCAGCTTAGCGGGACAGGGGGTCTACGAGCAGTACTTC
>TRBV10-2|TRBD1|TRBJ1-2|14|NA
CASYDRGEYYGYTF
TGCGCCAGCTATGACAGGGGAGAGTACTATGGCTACACCTTC
>TRBV27|NA|TRBJ2-3|14|NA
CASSPLANTDTQYF
TGTGCCAGCAGCCCGCTAGCGAACACAGATACGCAGTATTTT
>TRBV29-1|NA|TRBJ1-5|12|once
CSGGESNQPQHF
TGCAGCGGGGGGGAGAGCAATCAGCCCCAGCATTTT
>TRBV9|TRBD2|TRBJ2-3|16|NA
CASSPHLAGKGDTQYF
TGTGCCAGCAGCCCACACCTAGCGGGAAAGGGAGATACGCAGTATTTT
>TRBV19|TRBD2|TRBJ2-2|17|NA
CASSAATSGRAGGELFF
TGTGCCAGTAGTGCCGCCACTAGCGGGAGGGCGGGCGGGGAGCTGTTTTTT
>TRBV11-2|NA|TRBJ2-5|12|NA
CASSPRRETQYF
TGTGCCAGCAGTCCGCGTCGGGAGACCCAGTACTTC
>TRBV5-1|TRBD2|TRBJ2-7|16|NA
CASSVTSGSSSYEQYF
TGCGCCAGCAGCGTCACTAGCGGGAGCAGCTCCTACGAGCAGTACTTC
>TRBV15|TRBD2|TRBJ2-7|16|NA
CATSRPRLAGAHEQYF
TGTGCCACCAGCAGACCGCGACTAGCGGGAGCCCACGAGCAGTACTTC
>TRBV5-6|TRBD2|TRBJ2-1|15|NA
CASSLLAGGGNEQFF
TGTGCCAGCAGCTTACTAGCGGGAGGGGGCAATGAGCAGTTCTTC
>TRBV9|TRBD2|TRBJ2-1|17|NA
CASSAGGGSGSPGKQFF
TGTGCCAGCAGCGCGGGGGGTGGTAGCGGGAGCCCGGGGAAGCAGTTCTTC
>TRBV28|NA|TRBJ2-3|15|NA
CASSFRTASTDTQYF
TGTGCCAGCAGTTTCCGGACAGCCAGCACAGATACGCAGTATTTT
>TRBV11-2|NA|TRBJ2-3|12|NA
CASSHLGVTQYF
TGTGCCAGCAGTCACTTAGGGGTTACGCAGTATTTT
>TRBV7-9|NA|TRBJ2-1|12|NA
CASSLYDNEQFF
TGTGCCAGCAGCTTATATGACAATGAGCAGTTCTTC
>TRBV7-2|TRBD2|TRBJ2-3|16|NA
CASSLVPLAGKDTQYF
TGTGCCAGCAGCTTAGTGCCACTAGCGGGGAAAGATACGCAGTATTTT
>TRBV6-5|TRBD1|TRBJ1-3|14|NA
CASSQGTGGNTIYF
TGTGCCAGCAGCCAGGGGACAGGGGGAAACACCATATATTTT
>TRBV5-6|TRBD2|TRBJ2-1|17|once
CASSLAGAGGRYNEQFF
TGTGCCAGCAGCTTGGCCGGGGCGGGAGGACGGTACAATGAGCAGTTCTTC
>TRBV4-1|NA|TRBJ2-3|14|once
CASSPDRFTDTQYF
TGCGCCAGCAGCCCCGACAGGTTCACAGATACGCAGTATTTT
>TRBV19|TRBD2|TRBJ2-5|15|NA
CASRRREGRGETQYF
TGTGCCAGTAGGAGACGGGAGGGCCGTGGAGAGACCCAGTACTTC
>TRBV11-2|NA|TRBJ2-1|15|NA
CASSFRGPSYNEQFF
TGTGCCAGCAGCTTCAGGGGACCCTCTTACAATGAGCAGTTCTTC
>TRBV15|NA|TRBJ1-2|14|NA
CATSRTDTDYGYTF
TGTGCCACCAGCAGGACCGATACAGATTATGGCTACACCTTC
>TRBV5-4|NA|TRBJ1-1|13|once
CASRMDSNTEAFF
TGTGCCAGCAGGATGGACAGTAACACTGAAGCTTTCTTT
>TRBV6-5|NA|TRBJ2-1|12|NA
CASGDWGYEQFF
TGTGCCAGCGGCGATTGGGGCTATGAGCAGTTCTTC
>TRBV29-1|NA|TRBJ2-3|12|NA
CSVGASTDTQYF
TGCAGCGTTGGGGCTAGCACAGATACGCAGTATTTT
>TRBV19|NA|TRBJ2-7|15|NA
CASRPTGRWSDEQYF
TGTGCCAGTAGACCTACAGGCCGTTGGAGTGACGAGCAGTACTTC
>TRBV6-1|NA|TRBJ2-2|14|once
CASTNTINTGELFF
TGTGCCAGCACCAACACAATAAACACCGGGGAGCTGTTTTTT
>TRBV7-3|NA|TRBJ2-1|16|NA
CASSLGGRELYNEQFF
TGTGCCAGCAGCTTAGGAGGTCGGGAGTTGTACAATGAGCAGTTCTTC
>TRBV5-1|NA|TRBJ2-7|16|NA
CASSSIPDRFIYEQYF
TGCGCCAGCAGCTCCATACCCGACAGGTTTATCTACGAGCAGTACTTC
>TRBV4-2|TRBD2|TRBJ2-5|16|NA
CASSPTSGRFQETQYF
TGTGCCAGCAGCCCGACTAGCGGGAGGTTCCAAGAGACCCAGTACTTC
>TRBV7-6|NA|TRBJ1-4|13|NA
CASSLGREGKLFF
TGTGCCAGCAGCTTAGGGCGGGAGGGAAAACTGTTTTTT
>TRBV28|NA|TRBJ2-3|13|NA
CASSLQGTDTQYF
TGTGCCAGCAGTTTACAGGGGACAGATACGCAGTATTTT
>TRBV30|NA|TRBJ2-5|14|NA
CASDPGLRQETQYF
TGTGCCAGCGACCCCGGACTGCGGCAAGAGACCCAGTACTTC
>TRBV11-2|NA|TRBJ2-1|11|once
CASSHLSEQFF
TGTGCCAGCAGCCACCTGAGTGAGCAGTTCTTC
>TRBV4-1|NA|TRBJ2-2|16|NA
CASSQNDYTNTGELFF
TGCGCCAGCAGCCAAAATGACTATACGAACACCGGGGAGCTGTTTTTT
>TRBV6-4|NA|TRBJ2-3|13|few
CASSAGEKDTQYF
TGTGCCAGCAGTGCGGGAGAAAAAGATACGCAGTATTTT
>TRBV5-8|NA|TRBJ1-5|15|NA
CASSWDLGSNQPQHF
TGTGCCAGCAGCTGGGACTTGGGGAGCAATCAGCCCCAGCATTTT
>TRBV6-5|TRBD2|TRBJ2-7|15|few
CASSFRLAGGYEQYF
TGTGCCAGCAGTTTCCGACTAGCGGGAGGGTACGAGCAGTACTTC
>TRBV5-4|NA|TRBJ1-1|18|NA
CASSFKPWQGMSYTEAFF
TGTGCCAGCAGCTTTAAACCGTGGCAGGGGATGTCGTACACTGAAGCTTTCTTT
>TRBV19|NA|TRBJ2-7|14|NA
CASSIGAGYYEQYF
TGTGCCAGTAGTATAGGGGCAGGGTACTACGAGCAGTACTTC
>TRBV19|NA|TRBJ2-1|14|NA
CASSSSSGYNEQFF
TGTGCCAGTAGTAGTTCCAGCGGGTACAATGAGCAGTTCTTC
>TRBV5-5|NA|TRBJ1-5|16|NA
CASSLSAGSGNQPQHF
TGTGCCAGCAGCTTATCCGCGGGTTCGGGGAACCAGCCCCAGCATTTT
>TRBV11-2|NA|TRBJ1-2|12|NA
CASTGTSRGYTF
TGTGCCAGCACCGGGACATCCCGAGGCTACACCTTC
>TRBV28|TRBD1|TRBJ2-1|18|NA
CASSLPWGQGARGNEQFF
TGTGCCAGCAGTTTACCCTGGGGACAGGGGGCACGTGGGAATGAGCAGTTCTTC
>TRBV14|TRBD1|TRBJ2-7|17|NA
CASSQITGGGSIYEQYF
TGTGCCAGCAGCCAAATAACAGGGGGAGGCTCTATCTACGAGCAGTACTTC
>TRBV4-2|NA|TRBJ1-5|14|NA
CASSQSHFVQPQHF
TGTGCCAGCAGCCAATCCCACTTTGTTCAGCCCCAGCATTTT